Below, 10 T cell receptor beta chains from the same sample are listed, as sequenced in a study of T cell changes during pregnancy in multiple sclerosis. Some clones are missing from TCRdb's copy, which holds only in-frame ones; the method was immunoSEQ multiplex PCR. This sample carries about 62,000 clones, about 90% of them seen once, and the ten largest clones take roughly 3%. This material consisted of peripheral blood, taken in the second trimester of pregnancy. Every receptor here comes from a female donor in good health, enrolled as a control in a pregnancy study.

The genes are TRBV5-6 and TRBJ2-1; 7 positions match TRBD2. Germline V gene data show CDR1 as SGHDT and CDR2 as YYEEEE. J was trimmed by 4 bases and V by 2 bases; bases with no gene match: 18. The CDR3 totals 19 residues. Written as DNA, the CDR3 is TGTGCCAGCAGCTTAGGGACCGTGGCGGGAGCTAAGGTTTACAATGAGCAGTTCTTC. It encodes CASSLGTVAGAKVYNEQFF. Full variable domain (rest looked up from reference TRBV5-6 and TRBJ2-1): DAGVTQSPTHLIKTRGQQVTLRCSPKSGHDTVSWYQQALGQGPQFIFQYYEEEERQRGNFPDRFSGHQFPNYSSELNVNALLLGDSALYLCASSLGTVAGAKVYNEQFFGPGTRLTVL.

The V gene is TRBV7-2, the J gene TRBJ1-4; maybe TRBD1 (6 bases). Germline V CDR1 and CDR2: SGHTA, FQGNSA. The CDR3 has 13 residues. Trimming removed 4 bases from V and 8 bases from J, with 11 bases in between. The CDR3 bases are TGTGCCAGCAGCTGGGGTCAGGGGGAAAAACTGTTTTTT. Translated: CASSWGQGEKLFF. The full variable domain, its missing parts supplied by reference TRBV7-2 and TRBJ1-4, is GAGVSQSPSNKVTEKGKDVELRCDPISGHTALYWYRQSLGQGLEFLIYFQGNSAPDKSGLPSDRFSAERTGGSVSTLTIQRTQQEDSAVYLCASSWGQGEKLFFGSGTQLSVL.

The CDR3, as DNA: TGTGCCAGCAGCTTGGCCCTAACGACAGCCTCCTACGAGCAGTACTTC. It codes for CASSLALTTASYEQYF. The rearrangement links TRBV5-4 to TRBJ2-7; maybe TRBD1 (5 bases). V dropped 0 bases and J dropped 0 bases, with 13 bases sitting between them. Germline values: CDR1 SGHNT, CDR2 YYREEE (reference sequence). The CDR3 covers 16 residues. The full variable domain, its missing parts supplied by reference TRBV5-4 and TRBJ2-7, is ETGVTQSPTHLIKTRGQQVTLRCSSQSGHNTVSWYQQALGQGPQFIFQYYREEENGRGNFPPRFSGLQFPNYSSELNVNALELDDSALYLCASSLALTTASYEQYFGPGTRLTVT.

The rearrangement uses TRBV18 and TRBJ1-2; 8 bases line up with TRBD1. This CDR3 has 14 amino acids. The junction had 8 bases not matched to a gene; V was cut back by 3 bases and J by 8 bases. Germline CDR1 is KGHSH and CDR2 is LQKENI. CDR3 sequence (DNA): TGTGCCAGCTCACCTCCGGGACAGGTTCTCGGCTACACCTTC. Its protein is CASSPPGQVLGYTF. The full variable domain, rest sourced from reference TRBV18 and TRBJ1-2, is NAGVMQNPRHLVRRRGQEARLRCSPMKGHSHVYWYRQLPEEGLKFMVYLQKENIIDESGMPKERFSAEFPKEGPSILRIQQVVRGDSAAYFCASSPPGQVLGYTFGSGTRLTVV.

The chain employs TRBV28 and TRBJ2-7, with D hard to call. CDR3 length: 14 residues. The V and J ends lost 3 bases and 1 base respectively, with 10 bases between them. In germline, CDR1 is MDHEN, CDR2 SYDVKM. CDR3 protein: CASSFIGDSYEQYF. DNA for the CDR3: TGTGCCAGCAGTTTTATCGGTGATTCCTACGAGCAGTACTTC.

The chain combines TRBV4-2 with TRBJ2-5, with 10 nucleotides matching TRBD1. The DNA end is a closer match to TRBJ2-7, so the J assignment may be wrong. CDR3 length: 15 amino acids. Germline-derived CDR1 and CDR2 are LGHNA and YNFKEQ. CDR3 sequence reads: CASSQGTGGSYEQYF. In nucleotides, the CDR3 is TGTGCCAGCAGCCAAGGGACAGGGGGCTCCTACGAGCAGTACTTC.

This clone was recorded once. The CDR3 DNA reads as TGTGCCTGGTCCCTCATAGCGGGCACAGATACGCAGTATTTT. Translating it yields CAWSLIAGTDTQYF. The rearrangement links TRBV30 to TRBJ2-3, with D maybe TRBD2 (6 bases). Germline V gene data show CDR1 as GTSNPN and CDR2 as SVGIG (reference sequence). CDR3 length equals 14 residues. V was trimmed by 5 bases and J by 1 base, leaving 13 bases between them.

The chain joins TRBV5-1 to TRBJ2-2; 9 positions agree with TRBD1. The CDR3 covers 17 residues. Germline trimming cut 0 bases from V and 2 bases from J; bases unmatched to any gene: 5. Looked up from germline, CDR1 is SGHRS and CDR2 is YFSETQ. In nucleotides, the CDR3 is TGCGCCAGCAGCTTGGCCGGACAGGGGATTAACACCGGGGAGCTGTTTTTT. It translates to CASSLAGQGINTGELFF.

The CDR3, as DNA: TGCGCCAGCAGTCAATCGATTCGGGGTTCCCCAAACTATGGCTACACCTTC. It yields the protein CASSQSIRGSPNYGYTF. The chain employs TRBV23-1 and TRBJ1-2, with D hard to call. TRBV23-1 is classed as an ORF, of uncertain function. Trimming cost V 0 bases and J 2 bases, with 16 bases left between them. The CDR3 contains 17 residues.

This chain joins TRBV27 and TRBJ2-7; D perhaps matches TRBD1 (5 bases). V was trimmed by 6 bases and J by 4 bases, leaving 19 bases between them. Germline V gene sequence: CDR1 MNHEY, CDR2 SMNVEV (reference sequence). The length of the CDR3 is 15 residues. In DNA, the CDR3 is TGTGCCAGCAGGGGCGTGGACGCAGGGAAATACGAGCAGTACTTC. Translated, it gives CASRGVDAGKYEQYF.